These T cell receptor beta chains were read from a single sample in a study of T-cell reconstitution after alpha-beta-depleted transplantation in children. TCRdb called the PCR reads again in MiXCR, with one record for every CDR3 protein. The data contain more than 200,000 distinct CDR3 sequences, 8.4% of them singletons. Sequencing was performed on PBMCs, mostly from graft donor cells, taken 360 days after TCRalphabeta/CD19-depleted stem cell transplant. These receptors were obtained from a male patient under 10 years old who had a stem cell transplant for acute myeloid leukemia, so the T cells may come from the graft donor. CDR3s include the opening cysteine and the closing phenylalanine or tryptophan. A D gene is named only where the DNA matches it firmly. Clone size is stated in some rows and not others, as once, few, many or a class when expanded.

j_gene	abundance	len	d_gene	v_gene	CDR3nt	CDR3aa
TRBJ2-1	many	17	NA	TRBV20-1	TGCAGTGCTAGAGATGTTAAGGAGGGGGTGAGGGACAATGAGCAGTTCTTC	CSARDVKEGVRDNEQFF
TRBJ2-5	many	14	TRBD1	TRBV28	TGTGCCAGCCACCTGACAGGGGGCGAGGAGACCCAGTACTTC	CASHLTGGEETQYF
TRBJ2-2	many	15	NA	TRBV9	TGTGCCAGCAGCCCGGCGGGGCCGAACACCGGGGAGCTGTTTTTT	CASSPAGPNTGELFF
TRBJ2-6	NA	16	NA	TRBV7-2	TGTGCCAGCAGCTTGGGGGACGTTATAGGGGCCAACGTCCTGACTTTC	CASSLGDVIGANVLTF
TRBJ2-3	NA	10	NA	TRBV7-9	TGTGCCAGCATCCCTGATACGCAGTATTTT	CASIPDTQYF
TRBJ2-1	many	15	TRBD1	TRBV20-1	TGCAGTGCGGACTTGAGGGGGCACTCCTACAATGAGCAGTTCTTC	CSADLRGHSYNEQFF
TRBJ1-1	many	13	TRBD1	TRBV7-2	TGTGCCAGCAGCCCCAGACAGGGCGCTGAAGCTTTCTTT	CASSPRQGAEAFF
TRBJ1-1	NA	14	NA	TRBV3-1	TGTGCCAGCAGCCAGGAGGGGAGGAGCACTGAAGCTTTCTTT	CASSQEGRSTEAFF
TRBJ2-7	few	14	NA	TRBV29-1	TGCAGCGTTGAATCGGTGGGAGTCCCTACGAGGCAGTACTTC	CSVESVGVPTRQYF
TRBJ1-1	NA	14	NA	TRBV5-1	TGCGCCAGCAGCATACCGGGGAGGGGCACTGAAGCTTTCTTT	CASSIPGRGTEAFF
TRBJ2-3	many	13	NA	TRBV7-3	TGTGCCAGCAGCCCAGAGATCACAGATACGCAGTATTTT	CASSPEITDTQYF
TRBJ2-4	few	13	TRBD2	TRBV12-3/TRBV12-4	TGTGCCAGCAGCACGGGGAGGGAGAACATTCAGTACTTC	CASSTGRENIQYF
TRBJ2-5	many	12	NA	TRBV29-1	TGCAGCGGGGGACGCCTCCAAGAGACCCAGTACTTC	CSGGRLQETQYF
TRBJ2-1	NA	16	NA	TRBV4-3	TGCGCCAGCAGCCAAGAAGAAGGAGCGGGCGGGAATGAGCAGTTCTTC	CASSQEEGAGGNEQFF
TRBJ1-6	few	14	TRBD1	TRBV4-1	TGCGCCAGCAGCCACGGGACAGGGGTTTCACCCCTCCACTTT	CASSHGTGVSPLHF
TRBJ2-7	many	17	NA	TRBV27	TGTGCCAGCAGTCAAAATTGGGCAGGGGAGGCGTTCTACGAGCAGTACTTC	CASSQNWAGEAFYEQYF
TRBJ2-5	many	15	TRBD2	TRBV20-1	TGCAGTGCCAACCCCGGGACTAGCGGGAAAGAGACCCAGTACTTC	CSANPGTSGKETQYF